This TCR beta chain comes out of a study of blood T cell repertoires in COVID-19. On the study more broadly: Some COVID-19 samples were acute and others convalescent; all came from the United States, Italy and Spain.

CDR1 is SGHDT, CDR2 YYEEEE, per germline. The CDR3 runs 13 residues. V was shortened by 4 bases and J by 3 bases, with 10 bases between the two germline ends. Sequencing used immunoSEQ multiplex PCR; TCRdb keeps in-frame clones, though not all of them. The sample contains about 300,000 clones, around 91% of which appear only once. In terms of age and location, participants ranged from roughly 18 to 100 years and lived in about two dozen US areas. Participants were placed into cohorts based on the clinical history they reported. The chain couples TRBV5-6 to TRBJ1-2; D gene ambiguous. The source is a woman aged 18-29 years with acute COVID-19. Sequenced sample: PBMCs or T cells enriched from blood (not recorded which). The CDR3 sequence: CASSLGEDYGYTF. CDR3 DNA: TGTGCCAGCAGCCTGGGAGAGGACTATGGCTACACCTTC.